Each of the 7 T cell receptor beta chains below was sequenced from the same sample in a study of early T cells in non-severe SARS-CoV-2 infection. TCRdb analysed the 5' RACE reads with MiXCR anew, one entry per CDR3 protein. The sample carries 50,000 to 65,000 distinct CDR3 sequences, around 11% recorded once. The sample consisted of whole blood, taken at baseline. The receptor source for this set is an adult who was a healthcare worker with PCR-confirmed SARS-CoV-2 infection or an uninfected control (not recorded which).

The J gene is TRBJ1-2, the V gene TRBV6-5; D unresolved. The CDR3 runs to 13 residues. The germline V gene has CDR1 MNHEY and CDR2 SVGAGI. V lost 2 bases and J lost 8, with 12 bases in between. The CDR3 sequence: CASSYGYRLGYTF. CDR3 DNA sequence: TGTGCCAGCAGTTACGGGTACAGATTAGGCTACACCTTC.

This clonotype has only a few counts. The V call is TRBV4-1, the J call TRBJ2-7; no reliable D call. Trimming pared 0 bases from V and 4 bases from J, leaving 10 bases between. CDR1 is MGHRA and CDR2 is YSYEKL in the germline V gene. CDR3 length: 14 amino acids. The DNA of the CDR3 is TGCGCCAGCAGCCAAGAAAATATACTATACGAGCAGTACTTC. As protein: CASSQENILYEQYF.

This clonotype occurred many times. The rearrangement joins TRBV3-1 to TRBJ2-1; D gene ambiguous. Germline assignment: CDR1 LGHDT and CDR2 YNNKEL (reference sequence). The CDR3 has 12 residues. V was trimmed by 1 base and J by 7 bases, leaving 5 bases between them. The CDR3 nucleotides read TGTGCCAGCAGCCAAGGGGTGAATGAGCAGTTCTTC. It encodes CASSQGVNEQFF.

There are many counts of this clonotype. The chain couples TRBV15 to TRBJ2-7; TRBD1 agrees at 7 bases. This CDR3 region has 13 residues. V shed 10 bases and J 4 bases; nucleotides not matched to a gene: 10. The germline V gene encodes CDR1 LNHNV and CDR2 YYDKDF (reference sequence). CDR3 protein: CAREGDRSYEQYF. The DNA of the CDR3 is TGTGCCAGAGAAGGGGACAGAAGTTACGAGCAGTACTTC.

The rearrangement uses TRBV7-9 and TRBJ2-3; a weak D match, TRBD1 (5 bases). This CDR3 comprises 13 residues. Germline lookup yields CDR1 SEHNR and CDR2 FQNEAQ (reference sequence). V shed 1 base and J shed 6 bases, with 8 bases lying between them. CDR3 bases: TGTGCCAGCAGCTTAGTAGGGGCGGATACGCAGTATTTT. Its protein is CASSLVGADTQYF. The full variable domain, completed using reference TRBV7-9 and TRBJ2-3, is DTGVSQNPRHKITKRGQNVTFRCDPISEHNRLYWYRQTLGQGPEFLTYFQNEAQLEKSRLLSDRFSAERPKGSFSTLEIQRTEQGDSAMYLCASSLVGADTQYFGPGTRLTVL.

CDR3 region: CASSYSMAANTEAFF. As DNA, the CDR3 is TGTGCCAGCAGTTACTCGATGGCTGCGAACACTGAAGCTTTCTTT. The chain joins TRBV6-5 to TRBJ1-1; D is undetermined. The CDR3 covers 15 residues. The ends were cut back, 0 bases at V and 1 base at J, with 9 bases in the middle. CDR1 and CDR2 from the germline V gene are MNHEY and SVGAGI.

This clonotype was seen a few times. This chain connects TRBV12-3 or TRBV12-4 to TRBJ1-3; D unresolved. V lost 0 bases and J lost 4, with 10 bases in between. The CDR3 extends over 15 amino acids. The CDR3 loop reads CASSLAREAGNTIYF. In DNA form, the CDR3 reads TGTGCCAGCAGTTTAGCCCGGGAGGCCGGAAACACCATATATTTT.